This T cell receptor beta chain comes out of a study of CD4 T cells in relation to SARS-CoV-2 and coronaviruses. The germline V gene encodes CDR1 MNHEY and CDR2 SVGAGI. V lost 6 bases and J 7 bases, leaving 19 bases between the germline ends. This CDR3 contains 15 residues. Repertoires were generated with immunoSEQ multiplex PCR, while TCRdb's copy carries only in-frame clones and drops some. The sample includes tens of thousands of clones, approximately 83% of them seen just once. The TCR comes from an adult with COVID-19. The chain employs TRBV6-5 and TRBJ2-1; TRBD1 might be the D (6 bases). Sequencing was done on a sample of memory CD4+ T cells from PBMCs. The DNA of the CDR3 is TGTGCCAGCAGCCATAAACAGGGACCCCGGAATGAGCAGTTCTTC. It specifies CASSHKQGPRNEQFF.